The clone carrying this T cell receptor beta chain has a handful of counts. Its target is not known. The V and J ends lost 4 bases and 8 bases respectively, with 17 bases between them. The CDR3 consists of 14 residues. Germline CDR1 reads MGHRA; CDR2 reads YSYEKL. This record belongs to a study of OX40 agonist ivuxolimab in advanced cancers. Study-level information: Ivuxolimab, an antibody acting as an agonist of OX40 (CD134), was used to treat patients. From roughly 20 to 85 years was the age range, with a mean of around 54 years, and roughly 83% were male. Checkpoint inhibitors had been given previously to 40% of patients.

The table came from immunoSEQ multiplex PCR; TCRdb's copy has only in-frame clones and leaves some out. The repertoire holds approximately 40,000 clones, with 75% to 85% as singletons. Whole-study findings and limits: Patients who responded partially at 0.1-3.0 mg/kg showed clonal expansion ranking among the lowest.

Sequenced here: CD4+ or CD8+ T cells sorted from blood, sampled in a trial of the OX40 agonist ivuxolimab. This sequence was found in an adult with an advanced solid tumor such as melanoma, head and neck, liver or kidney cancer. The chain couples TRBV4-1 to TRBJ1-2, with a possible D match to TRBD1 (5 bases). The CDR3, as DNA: TGCGCCAGCAGCCTCGGGACGGAAAAGGCGGGCTACACCTTC. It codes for CASSLGTEKAGYTF.